A selection of T cell receptor beta chains follows, all from one sample in a study of blood T cell repertoires in COVID-19. Libraries were prepared by immunoSEQ multiplex PCR; TCRdb keeps only in-frame clonotypes and omits some of them. The sample records over 95,000 clones, 85% to 90% being singletons. Material for sequencing was peripheral blood. The receptors come from a human donor with acute or convalescent COVID-19. The donor label of this sample is uncertain. The conserved cysteine and the conserved F or W are not part of the CDR3 here.

CDR3: ASSLNRGGQETQY
length: 13
V: TRBV7-2

CDR3: ASSLPHSGSDEQF
length: 13
V: TRBV5-4

CDR3: ASSQVTGAPSYNEQF
length: 15
V: TRBV4-2

CDR3: AISETGVDGYT
length: 11
V: TRBV10-3

CDR3: ASSLSGSYEQY
length: 11
V: TRBV10-2

CDR3: ASSFQANTGELF
length: 12
V: TRBV28

CDR3: ASSLALDGYT
length: 10
V: TRBV28

CDR3: SVEVTDTDYGYT
length: 12
V: TRBV29-1

CDR3: ASSLGPGETQY
length: 11
V: TRBV11-3

CDR3: ASSPGSVMETQY
length: 12
V: TRBV11-2

CDR3: ASKGLQRMNTEAF
length: 13
V: TRBV11-2

CDR3: ASSSSRAATNEKLF
length: 14
V: TRBV7-9

CDR3: SVERTGSYEQY
length: 11
V: TRBV29-1

CDR3: ASSPLQYEGSYEQY
length: 14
V: TRBV11-2

CDR3: ATSRDLARDYYNEQF
length: 15
V: TRBV15

CDR3: ASSVGVSAYNEQF
length: 13
V: TRBV9

CDR3: ASSLAGTTTTDTQY
length: 14
V: TRBV5-1

CDR3: ASSQPSGKFPSTDTQY
length: 16
V: TRBV3-1/TRBV3-2

CDR3: ASSFSPRVYEQY
length: 12
V: TRBV28

CDR3: ASSATGVSTDTQY
length: 13
V: TRBV9

CDR3: ASRNQQGNTEAF
length: 12
V: TRBV27

CDR3: ASSLTGSGRSPLH
length: 13
V: TRBV5-1

CDR3: ASSQYTEAF
length: 9
V: TRBV28

CDR3: ASQPGGGAYEQY
length: 12
V: TRBV28

CDR3: ASRTGVGYT
length: 9
V: TRBV19

CDR3: ASSQDFQRDYEQY
length: 13
V: TRBV4-1

CDR3: ASSIPGLAGRYEQY
length: 14
V: TRBV5-4

CDR3: SGLARRPQF
length: 9
V: TRBV29-1

CDR3: ATSRDRGALDTQY
length: 13
V: TRBV15

CDR3: ASSSSGRTNEKLF
length: 13
V: TRBV27

CDR3: ASSLLGRRKSNYGYT
length: 15
V: TRBV7-9

CDR3: ASSWTNSNQPQH
length: 12
V: TRBV19

CDR3: SVEIGVREKLF
length: 11
V: TRBV29-1

CDR3: ASSLSGSDSYEQY
length: 13
V: TRBV28

CDR3: ASSPPGLAGGSTDTQY
length: 16
V: TRBV18

CDR3: ASSYDLRGGYNEQF
length: 14
V: TRBV5-4

CDR3: ATRGIRGIAF
length: 10
V: TRBV3-1/TRBV3-2

CDR3: ASSMEPFTGNYGYT
length: 14
V: TRBV19

CDR3: ASSVALAKNEQF
length: 12
V: TRBV7-9

CDR3: ASSLAGFSYNEQF
length: 13
V: TRBV27

CDR3: ASSLEDWTGKAGYT
length: 14
V: TRBV7-9

CDR3: ASRRQETQETQY
length: 12
V: TRBV3-1/TRBV3-2

CDR3: ASSADSPVGEQY
length: 12
V: TRBV2

CDR3: AISVSGNTEAF
length: 11
V: TRBV10-3

CDR3: ASSQVSRDRAYNEQF
length: 15
V: TRBV4-1

CDR3: ASGTLAGGPRETQY
length: 14
V: TRBV10-2

CDR3: ASSWERQGNSPLH
length: 13
V: TRBV6-5

CDR3: ASRGQGNEKLF
length: 11
V: TRBV10-2

CDR3: SVSTSGRPSYEQY
length: 13
V: TRBV29-1

CDR3: ASSLQQGAYVGQF
length: 13
V: TRBV7-2

CDR3: ATRNRGLGGNTIY
length: 13
V: TRBV19

CDR3: ASSEDRTATGELF
length: 13
V: TRBV9

CDR3: ASSPGNRVGSGYT
length: 13
V: TRBV18

CDR3: ASIGDANYGYT
length: 11
V: TRBV6-5

CDR3: ASSSGTGRGYT
length: 11
V: TRBV6-6

CDR3: SASRRAGGMETQY
length: 13
V: TRBV20-1

CDR3: ASSQDFLAGEEKLF
length: 14
V: TRBV4-3

CDR3: ASSLGTEYSPLH
length: 12
V: TRBV5-1

CDR3: SVERGWGTDTQY
length: 12
V: TRBV29-1

CDR3: ASTLYNEQF
length: 9
V: TRBV5-5